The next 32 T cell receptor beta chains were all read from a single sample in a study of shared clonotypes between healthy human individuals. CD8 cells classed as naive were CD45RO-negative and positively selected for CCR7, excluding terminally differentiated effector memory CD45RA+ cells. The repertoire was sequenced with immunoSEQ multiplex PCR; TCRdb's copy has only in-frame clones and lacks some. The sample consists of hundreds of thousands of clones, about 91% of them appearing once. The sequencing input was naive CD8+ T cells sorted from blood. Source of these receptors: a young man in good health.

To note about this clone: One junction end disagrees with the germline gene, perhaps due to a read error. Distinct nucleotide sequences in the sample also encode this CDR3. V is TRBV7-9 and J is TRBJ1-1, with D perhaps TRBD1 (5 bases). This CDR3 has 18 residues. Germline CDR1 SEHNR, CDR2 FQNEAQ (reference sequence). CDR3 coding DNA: TGTGCCAGCATCGCTCGCTTTGACAGCCCGGTTATGAACACTGAAGCCTTCTTT. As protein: CASIARFDSPVMNTEAFF. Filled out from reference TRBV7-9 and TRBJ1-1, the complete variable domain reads DTGVSQNPRHKITKRGQNVTFRCDPISEHNRLYWYRQTLGQGPEFLTYFQNEAQLEKSRLLSDRFSAERPKGSFSTLEIQRTEQGDSAMYLCASIARFDSPVMNTEAFFGQGTRLTVV.

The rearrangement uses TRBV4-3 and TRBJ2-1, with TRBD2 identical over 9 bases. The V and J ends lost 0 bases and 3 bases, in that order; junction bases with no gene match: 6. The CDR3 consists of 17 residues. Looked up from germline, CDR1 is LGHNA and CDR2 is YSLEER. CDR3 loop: CASSQDSLAGHYNEQFF. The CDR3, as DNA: TGCGCCAGCAGCCAAGATTCACTAGCGGGCCACTACAATGAGCAGTTCTTC.

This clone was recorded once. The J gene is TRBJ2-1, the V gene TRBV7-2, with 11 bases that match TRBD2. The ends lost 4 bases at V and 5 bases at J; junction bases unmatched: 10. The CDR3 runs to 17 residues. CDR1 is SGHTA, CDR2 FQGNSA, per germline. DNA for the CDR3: TGTGCCAGCAGCTACAAGACCCGACTAGCGGGAAACAATGAGCAGTTCTTC. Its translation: CASSYKTRLAGNNEQFF. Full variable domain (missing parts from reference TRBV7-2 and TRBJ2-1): GAGVSQSPSNKVTEKGKDVELRCDPISGHTALYWYRQSLGQGLEFLIYFQGNSAPDKSGLPSDRFSAERTGGSVSTLTIQRTQQEDSAVYLCASSYKTRLAGNNEQFFGPGTRLTVL.

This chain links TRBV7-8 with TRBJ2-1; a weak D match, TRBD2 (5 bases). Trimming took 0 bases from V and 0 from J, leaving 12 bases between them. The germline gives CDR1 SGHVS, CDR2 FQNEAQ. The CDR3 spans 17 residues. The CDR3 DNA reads TGTGCCAGCAGCTTAGCTGGCCTAGCAAGCTCCTACAATGAGCAGTTCTTC. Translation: CASSLAGLASSYNEQFF.

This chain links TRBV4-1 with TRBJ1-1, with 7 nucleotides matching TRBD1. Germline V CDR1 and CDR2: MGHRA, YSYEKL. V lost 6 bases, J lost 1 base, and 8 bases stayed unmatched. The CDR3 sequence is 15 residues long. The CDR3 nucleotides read TGCGCCAGCAGGAATAGACAGGGCTCGAACACTGAAGCTTTCTTT. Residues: CASRNRQGSNTEAFF.

The CDR3 region is CASSSDSGRSYNEQFF. CDR3 bases: TGTGCCAGCAGCTCCGATAGCGGGAGGAGTTACAATGAGCAGTTCTTC. The V call is TRBV7-3, the J call TRBJ2-1; TRBD2 aligns across 10 bases. Germline V gene lookup returns CDR1 SGHTA and CDR2 FQGTGA. V was clipped by 4 bases and J by 4 bases; unmatched bases: 7. This CDR3 is built from 16 residues.

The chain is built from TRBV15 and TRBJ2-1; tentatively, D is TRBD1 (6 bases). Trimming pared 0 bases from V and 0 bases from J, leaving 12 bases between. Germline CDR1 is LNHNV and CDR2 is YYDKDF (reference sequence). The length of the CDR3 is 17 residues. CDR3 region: CATSRDYRDTSYNEQFF. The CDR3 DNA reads TGTGCCACCAGCAGAGATTATAGGGACACCTCCTACAATGAGCAGTTCTTC.

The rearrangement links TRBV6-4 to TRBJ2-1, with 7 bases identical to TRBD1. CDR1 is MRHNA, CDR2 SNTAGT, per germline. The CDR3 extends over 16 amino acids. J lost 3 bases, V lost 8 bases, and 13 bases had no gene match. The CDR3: CASAQRPGQSYNEQFF. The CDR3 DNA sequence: TGTGCCAGCGCGCAAAGACCGGGACAGAGCTACAATGAGCAGTTCTTC.

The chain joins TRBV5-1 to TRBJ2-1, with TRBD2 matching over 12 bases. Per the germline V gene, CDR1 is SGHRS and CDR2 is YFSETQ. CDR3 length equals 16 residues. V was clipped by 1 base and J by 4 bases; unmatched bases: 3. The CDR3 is CASSLTSGRTYNEQFF. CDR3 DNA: TGCGCCAGCAGCTTGACTAGCGGGAGGACGTACAATGAGCAGTTCTTC.

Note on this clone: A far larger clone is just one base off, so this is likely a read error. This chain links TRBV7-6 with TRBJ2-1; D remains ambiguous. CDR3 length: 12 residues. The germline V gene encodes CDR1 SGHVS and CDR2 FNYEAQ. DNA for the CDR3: TGTGTCAGCAGCCCTGACTACAATGAGCAGTTCTTC. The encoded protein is CVSSPDYNEQFF.

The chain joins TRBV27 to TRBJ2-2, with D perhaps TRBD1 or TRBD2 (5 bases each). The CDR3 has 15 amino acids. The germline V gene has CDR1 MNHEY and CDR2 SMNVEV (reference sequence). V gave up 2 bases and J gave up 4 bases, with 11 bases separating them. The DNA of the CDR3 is TGTGCCAGCAGTTTAGGTCGGGGCGGCACCGGGGAGCTGTTTTTT. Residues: CASSLGRGGTGELFF.

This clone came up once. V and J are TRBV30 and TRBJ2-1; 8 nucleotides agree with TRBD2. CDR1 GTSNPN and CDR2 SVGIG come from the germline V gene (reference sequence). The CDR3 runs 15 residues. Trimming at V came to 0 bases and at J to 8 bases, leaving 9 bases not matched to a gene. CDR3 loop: CAWSVSSGSIDEQFF. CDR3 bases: TGTGCCTGGAGTGTATCCAGCGGGAGTATCGATGAGCAGTTCTTC.

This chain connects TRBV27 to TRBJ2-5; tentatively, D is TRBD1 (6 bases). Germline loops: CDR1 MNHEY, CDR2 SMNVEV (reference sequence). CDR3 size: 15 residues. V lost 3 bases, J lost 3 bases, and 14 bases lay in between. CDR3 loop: CASSFLARGKETQYF. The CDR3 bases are TGTGCCAGCAGTTTTCTTGCCAGGGGTAAAGAGACCCAGTACTTC.

CDR3 nucleotides: TGTGCCAGCAGCGAGCTTGGGGGGGACTACGAGCAGTACTTC. It translates to CASSELGGDYEQYF. J is TRBJ2-7 and V is TRBV9; 7 bases fit TRBD2. The CDR3 consists of 14 residues. After removal of 3 bases from V and 3 bases from J, the junction contained 6 bases not matched to a gene. Looked up from germline, CDR1 is SGDLS and CDR2 is YYNGEE.

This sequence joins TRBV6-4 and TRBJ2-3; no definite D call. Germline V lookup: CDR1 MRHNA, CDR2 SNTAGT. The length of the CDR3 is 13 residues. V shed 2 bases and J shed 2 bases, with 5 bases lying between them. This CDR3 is CASSDSPTDTQYF. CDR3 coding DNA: TGTGCCAGCAGTGACAGCCCCACAGATACGCAGTATTTT.

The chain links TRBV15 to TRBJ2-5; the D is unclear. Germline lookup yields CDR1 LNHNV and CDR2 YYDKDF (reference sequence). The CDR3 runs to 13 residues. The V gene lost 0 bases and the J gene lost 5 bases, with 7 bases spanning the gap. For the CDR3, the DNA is TGTGCCACCAGCAGAGAAACAAGGGAGACCCAGTACTTC. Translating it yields CATSRETRETQYF.

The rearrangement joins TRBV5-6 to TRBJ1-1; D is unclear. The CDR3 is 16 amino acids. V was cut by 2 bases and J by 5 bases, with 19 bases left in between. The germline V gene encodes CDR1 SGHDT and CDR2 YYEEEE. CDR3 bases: TGTGCCAGCAGCTTAATAGACACGCAAGATTGGACTGAAGCTTTCTTT. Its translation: CASSLIDTQDWTEAFF. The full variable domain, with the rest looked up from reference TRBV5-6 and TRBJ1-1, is DAGVTQSPTHLIKTRGQQVTLRCSPKSGHDTVSWYQQALGQGPQFIFQYYEEEERQRGNFPDRFSGHQFPNYSSELNVNALLLGDSALYLCASSLIDTQDWTEAFFGQGTRLTVV.

Here the CDR3 DNA reads TGCGCCAGCAGCTTGGCCCAGGGGCTGCGCTACGAGCAGTACTTC. Protein product: CASSLAQGLRYEQYF. The V gene is TRBV5-1, the J gene TRBJ2-7; D possibly corresponds to TRBD1 (6 bases). The V gene lost 0 bases and the J gene lost 3 bases, with 13 bases spanning the gap. Germline values: CDR1 SGHRS, CDR2 YFSETQ. CDR3 length equals 15 residues.

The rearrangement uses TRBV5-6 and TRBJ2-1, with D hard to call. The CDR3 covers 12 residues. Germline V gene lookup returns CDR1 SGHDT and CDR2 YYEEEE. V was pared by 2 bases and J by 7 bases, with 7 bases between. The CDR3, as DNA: TGTGCCAGCAGCTTCTGGGCAAATGAGCAGTTCTTC. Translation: CASSFWANEQFF.

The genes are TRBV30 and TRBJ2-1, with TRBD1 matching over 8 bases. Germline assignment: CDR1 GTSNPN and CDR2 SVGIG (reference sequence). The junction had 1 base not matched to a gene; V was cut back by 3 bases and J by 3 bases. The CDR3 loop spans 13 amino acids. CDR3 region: CAWRGQVYNEQFF. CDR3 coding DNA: TGTGCCTGGAGGGGACAGGTCTACAATGAGCAGTTCTTC.

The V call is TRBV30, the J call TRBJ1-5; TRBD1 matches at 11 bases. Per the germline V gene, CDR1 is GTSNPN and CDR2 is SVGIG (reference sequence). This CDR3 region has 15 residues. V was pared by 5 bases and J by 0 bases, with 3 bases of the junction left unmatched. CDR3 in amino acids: CAWGDRGYSNQPQHF. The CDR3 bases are TGTGCCTGGGGGGACAGGGGGTATAGCAATCAGCCCCAGCATTTT.

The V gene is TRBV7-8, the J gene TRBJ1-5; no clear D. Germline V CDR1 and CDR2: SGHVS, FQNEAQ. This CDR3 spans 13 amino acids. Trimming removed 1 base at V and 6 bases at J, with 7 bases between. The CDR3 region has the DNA TGTGCCAGCAGCTTAGGGGCAGGTCAGCCCCAGCATTTT. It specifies CASSLGAGQPQHF.

The CDR3 bases are TGTGCCAGCAGCTTAGATGGGTTAGGCTGGCGGACTAGCACAGATACGCAGTATTTT. Translated, it gives CASSLDGLGWRTSTDTQYF. This sequence joins TRBV11-2 and TRBJ2-3; maybe TRBD2 (5 bases). CDR1 is SGHAT, CDR2 FQNNGV, per germline. V lost 0 bases and J lost 0, with 19 bases in between. The CDR3 length is 19 residues.

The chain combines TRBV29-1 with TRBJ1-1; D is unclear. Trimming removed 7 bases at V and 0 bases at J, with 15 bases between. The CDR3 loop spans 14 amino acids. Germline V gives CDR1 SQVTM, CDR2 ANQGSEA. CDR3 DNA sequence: TGCAGCGCAGACGGTGAGGTCATGAACACTGAAGCTTTCTTT. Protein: CSADGEVMNTEAFF.

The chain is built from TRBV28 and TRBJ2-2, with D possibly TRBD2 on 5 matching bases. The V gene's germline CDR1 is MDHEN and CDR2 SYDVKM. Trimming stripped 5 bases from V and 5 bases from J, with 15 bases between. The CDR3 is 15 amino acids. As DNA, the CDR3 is TGTGCCAGCAGTAGGCCAGGCCGGGGAACCGGGGAGCTGTTTTTT. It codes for CASSRPGRGTGELFF.

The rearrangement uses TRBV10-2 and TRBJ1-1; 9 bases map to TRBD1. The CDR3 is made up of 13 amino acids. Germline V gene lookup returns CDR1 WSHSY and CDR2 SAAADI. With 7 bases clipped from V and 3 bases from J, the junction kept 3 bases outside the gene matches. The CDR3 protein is CASKGQGDTEAFF. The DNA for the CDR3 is TGCGCCAGCAAGGGACAGGGTGACACTGAAGCTTTCTTT.

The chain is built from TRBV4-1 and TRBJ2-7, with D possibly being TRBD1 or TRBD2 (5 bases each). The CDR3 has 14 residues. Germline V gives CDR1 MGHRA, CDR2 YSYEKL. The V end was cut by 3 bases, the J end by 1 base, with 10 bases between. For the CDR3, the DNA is TGCGCCAGCAGCCATCAGAGGGGTTCCTACGAGCAGTACTTC. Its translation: CASSHQRGSYEQYF.

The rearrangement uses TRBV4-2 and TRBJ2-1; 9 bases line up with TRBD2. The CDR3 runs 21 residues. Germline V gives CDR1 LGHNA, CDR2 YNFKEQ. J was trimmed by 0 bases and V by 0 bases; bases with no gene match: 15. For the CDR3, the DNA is TGTGCCAGCAGCCAAGATCCCGAAGGACTAGCGCTTGTTGGCTCCTACAATGAGCAGTTCTTC. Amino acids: CASSQDPEGLALVGSYNEQFF.

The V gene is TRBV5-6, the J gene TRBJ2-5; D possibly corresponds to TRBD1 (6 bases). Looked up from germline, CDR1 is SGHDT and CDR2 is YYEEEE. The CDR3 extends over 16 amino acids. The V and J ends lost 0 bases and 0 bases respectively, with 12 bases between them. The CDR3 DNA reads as TGTGCCAGCAGCTTGGTGGGACAAGAGTACCAAGAGACCCAGTACTTC. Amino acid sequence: CASSLVGQEYQETQYF. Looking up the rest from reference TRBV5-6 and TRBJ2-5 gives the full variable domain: DAGVTQSPTHLIKTRGQQVTLRCSPKSGHDTVSWYQQALGQGPQFIFQYYEEEERQRGNFPDRFSGHQFPNYSSELNVNALLLGDSALYLCASSLVGQEYQETQYFGPGTRLLVL.

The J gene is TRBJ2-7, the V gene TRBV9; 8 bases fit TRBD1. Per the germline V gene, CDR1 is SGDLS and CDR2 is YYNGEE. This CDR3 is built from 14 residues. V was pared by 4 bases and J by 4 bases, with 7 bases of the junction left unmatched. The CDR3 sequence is CASSPRTGRYEQYF. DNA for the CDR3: TGTGCCAGCAGCCCCAGGACAGGGCGGTACGAGCAGTACTTC.

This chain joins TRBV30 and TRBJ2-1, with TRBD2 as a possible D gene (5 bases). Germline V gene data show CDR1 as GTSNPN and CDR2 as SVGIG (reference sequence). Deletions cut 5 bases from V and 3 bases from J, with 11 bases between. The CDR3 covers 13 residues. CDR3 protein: CAWQRLSYNEQFF. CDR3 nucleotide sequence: TGTGCCTGGCAGCGGCTGAGCTACAATGAGCAGTTCTTC.

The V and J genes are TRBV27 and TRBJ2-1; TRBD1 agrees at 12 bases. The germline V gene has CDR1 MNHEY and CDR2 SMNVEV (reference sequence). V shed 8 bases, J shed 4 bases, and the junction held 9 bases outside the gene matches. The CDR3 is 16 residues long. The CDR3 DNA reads TGTGCCAGCGCTAGGGACAGGGGGCTTGTTTACAATGAGCAGTTCTTC. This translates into CASARDRGLVYNEQFF.